This T cell receptor (beta chain) was retrieved from a study of blood T cell repertoires in COVID-19. Study details: COVID-19 samples collected from the United States, Italy and Spain covered acute and convalescent phases.

This clone was detected only a few times. Clinical histories supplied by participants themselves formed the basis of cohort assignment. Two consecutive negative NP/OP PCR tests, clearance, or resolved symptoms defined Cohort 3 recovery. The method was immunoSEQ multiplex PCR; TCRdb's version includes in-frame clones alone and lacks a portion of them. The profile shows around 300,000 clones, 88% of them singletons. Germline V gene sequence: CDR1 KGHSH, CDR2 LQKENI. Deletions cut 1 base from V and 2 bases from J, with 9 bases between. The CDR3 covers 14 residues. The sample taken for sequencing was PBMCs or T cells enriched from blood (not recorded which). The receptor comes from a woman in her thirties who had recovered from COVID-19. The chain links TRBV18 to TRBJ2-7; D is ambiguous. CDR3 sequence (DNA): TGTGCCAGCTCACCACATCCAGGCCCCTACGAGCAGTACTTC. This encodes CASSPHPGPYEQYF.